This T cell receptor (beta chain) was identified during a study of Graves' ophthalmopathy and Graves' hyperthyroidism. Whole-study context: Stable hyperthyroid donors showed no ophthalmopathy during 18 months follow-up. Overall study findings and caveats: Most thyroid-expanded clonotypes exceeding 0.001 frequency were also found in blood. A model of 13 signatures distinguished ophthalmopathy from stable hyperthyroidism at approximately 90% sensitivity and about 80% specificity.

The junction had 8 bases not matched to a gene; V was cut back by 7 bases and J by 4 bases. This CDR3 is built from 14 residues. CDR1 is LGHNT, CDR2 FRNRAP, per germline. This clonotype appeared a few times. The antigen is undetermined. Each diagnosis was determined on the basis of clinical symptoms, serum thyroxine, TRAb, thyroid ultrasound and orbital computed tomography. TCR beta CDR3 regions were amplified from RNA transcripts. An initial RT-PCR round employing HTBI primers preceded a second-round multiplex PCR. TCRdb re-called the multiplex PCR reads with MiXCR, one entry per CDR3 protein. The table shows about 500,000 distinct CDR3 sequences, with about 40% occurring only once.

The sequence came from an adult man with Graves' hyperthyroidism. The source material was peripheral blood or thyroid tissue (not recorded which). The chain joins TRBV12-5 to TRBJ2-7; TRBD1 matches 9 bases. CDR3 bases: TGTGCTAGTGAGCCCGGGACAGGGTTTTACGAGCAGTACTTC. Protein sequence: CASEPGTGFYEQYF.